This T cell receptor (beta chain) emerged from a study of B cell selection in AIRE deficiency (dated by TCRdb to between 2018 and 2021). Concerning the study at large: Researchers compared the TCRbeta repertoires of sorted blood CD4+ conventional T cells and regulatory T cells from AIRE-deficient patients with the corresponding repertoires from healthy controls. The TCR-sequenced cohort comprised roughly five AIRE-deficient APECED patients and roughly five healthy control donors. Broader findings and caveats from the paper: In terms of TCRBV gene usage, CDR3 length and TCR diversity, Tconv and Treg cells from AIRE-deficient patients looked similar to Tconv and Treg cells from healthy donors. Among around 3,400 shared Treg TCRbeta sequences, around 30% were shared exclusively among healthy donors and around 10% exclusively among patients, which suggests that Treg selection is less efficient in the absence of AIRE. Shared Treg sequences had shorter CDR3s, reflecting a bias toward rearrangements with few non-templated nucleotide insertions. Only TCRbeta chains were sequenced, and about 40% of the Treg sequences shared among healthy donors were also detected in healthy Tconv cells, possibly owing to differing TCRalpha chains. About 30.6% of the Treg TCRbeta sequences shared among healthy donors were detected in patient Tconv cells, suggesting that Treg-biased clones are diverted into the Tconv compartment.

For sorting, conventional CD4 T cells were defined as CD4+CD127+ cells. Control samples were obtained from healthy donors who were not related to the patients. Sorting of Tconv and Treg cells intended for TCRbeta sequencing was performed on a FACSAria flow cytometer. Sorted cells were collected in 5-ml round-bottom polystyrene tubes, and dry cell pellets were stored frozen at -80 degrees C prior to sequencing. TCRbeta chain sequencing was performed with the immunoSEQ platform. The original pipeline was this. Roughly 9.9x10^4 distinct in-frame TCRbeta sequences from patients and 130,000 to 150,000 from healthy donors were obtained from pooled conventional T cell repertoires. Public Treg TCRbeta sequences were defined as those shared by two or more individuals and were then searched for in Tconv repertoires. To test for differences between groups, Mann-Whitney U tests with Bonferroni-Dunn correction were run in GraphPad Prism 7.03. Imported from immuneACCESS, the table was reduced by TCRdb to in-frame sequences with V and J called. These copies leave out some clones; in studies compared against another copy, an unresolved V gene accounts for under half, and the cause of the remainder is not known. V and J calls and clone size are given by that table; D and trimming were obtained from the DNA. This sample lists around 24,000 clones; about 95% were detected once. The ten largest clones add up to around 0.17% of the sample.

Comment on this clone: Which antigen it targets is not known. No base quality information exists; no much larger clone differs at one position.

The clonotype originates from a human donor in good health. The source material was CD4+CD127+ conventional T cells sorted from PBMCs.

For the CDR3, the sequence is CASSEIRTGGRDEQFF. The DNA sequence follows: TGTGCCAGCAGTGAAATCCGGACAGGGGGTCGGGATGAGCAGTTCTTC. This sequence uses TRBV6-1 and TRBJ2-1; 10 of the junction bases match TRBD1. From the germline V gene, CDR1 is MNHNS and CDR2 is SASEGT. The V end gives up 2 bases and the J end 8 bases, leaving 9 bases in the junction not matched to a gene. The CDR3 runs 16 residues from the cysteine to the phenylalanine. Only the CDR3 region is kept as DNA, spanning 48 bases read in frame from base 1.